Listed below are T cell receptor beta chains from one sample, sequenced in a study of T cells after yellow fever vaccination. Via MiXCR, TCRdb re-called the 5' RACE reads, giving one row per CDR3 protein. The sample yields under 50,000 distinct CDR3 sequences, 5.5% to 8% seen once. Sample: PBMCs, either bulk or a sorted T-cell subset (CD4+, CD8+, memory, or dextramer-sorted; not recorded which), taken 45 days after the yellow fever booster vaccination. The receptors originated from a man aged 30-40 years who received the YFV17D yellow fever vaccine. Each CDR3 is given with its conserved first and last residue. Fields, in order: D gene, J gene, clone size, V gene, CDR3 DNA, CDR3 protein. A D gene is named only where the DNA matches it firmly. A clone size is listed for some rows: how often the clone was seen (once, few, many), or a class if it is expanded.

d_gene: -; j_gene: TRBJ2-5; abundance: few; v_gene: TRBV7-2; CDR3nt: TGTGCCAGCAGCGAGACGACAGCGCAAGAGACCCAGTACTTC; CDR3aa: CASSETTAQETQYF
d_gene: -; j_gene: TRBJ2-3; abundance: many; v_gene: TRBV24-1; CDR3nt: TGTGCCACCAGTGATTTTAAACCAGGGCCAGATACGCAGTATTTT; CDR3aa: CATSDFKPGPDTQYF
d_gene: -; j_gene: TRBJ2-3; abundance: many; v_gene: TRBV4-3; CDR3nt: TGCGCCAGCAGCCAAGTTGCAGGGGGGGACACAGATACGCAGTATTTT; CDR3aa: CASSQVAGGDTDTQYF
d_gene: TRBD1; j_gene: TRBJ2-3; abundance: many; v_gene: TRBV20-1; CDR3nt: TGCAGTGCGGGCAGGACAGGGACAGGTACGCAGTATTTT; CDR3aa: CSAGRTGTGTQYF
d_gene: TRBD2; j_gene: TRBJ2-2; abundance: few; v_gene: TRBV28; CDR3nt: TGTGCCAGCAATAGACCTCCCGGCGGGGGGGTAGGGGCGAACACCGGGGAGCTGTTTTTT; CDR3aa: CASNRPPGGGVGANTGELFF
d_gene: -; j_gene: TRBJ2-3; abundance: many; v_gene: TRBV7-6; CDR3nt: TGTGCCAGCAGCCCCGGACAAGGCACAGATACGCAGTATTTT; CDR3aa: CASSPGQGTDTQYF
d_gene: TRBD1; j_gene: TRBJ1-6; abundance: -; v_gene: TRBV3-1; CDR3nt: TGTGCCAGCAGCCATGTGGACAGGGGTTCACCCCTCCACTTT; CDR3aa: CASSHVDRGSPLHF
d_gene: -; j_gene: TRBJ2-5; abundance: few; v_gene: TRBV7-2; CDR3nt: TGTGCCAGCAGCTTAATCAGTGGGGAGACCCAGTACTTC; CDR3aa: CASSLISGETQYF
d_gene: -; j_gene: TRBJ2-4; abundance: many; v_gene: TRBV28; CDR3nt: TGTGCCAGCAGTTCAACTCCTGGGGGGCGCCATTCGAAAAACATTCAGTACTTC; CDR3aa: CASSSTPGGRHSKNIQYF
d_gene: -; j_gene: TRBJ2-7; abundance: many; v_gene: TRBV4-3; CDR3nt: TGCGCCAGCAGCCAAGCCCGCCCGACCTTGGTGCCCTACGAGCAGTACTTC; CDR3aa: CASSQARPTLVPYEQYF
d_gene: -; j_gene: TRBJ2-5; abundance: many; v_gene: TRBV25-1; CDR3nt: TGTGCCAGCAGGGGGCCAGGGGAAGAGACCCAGTACTTC; CDR3aa: CASRGPGEETQYF
d_gene: -; j_gene: TRBJ1-5; abundance: many; v_gene: TRBV18; CDR3nt: TGTGCCAGCTCCAATGGGAAGGCTAGCAATCAGCCCCAGCATTTT; CDR3aa: CASSNGKASNQPQHF
d_gene: -; j_gene: TRBJ1-5; abundance: few; v_gene: TRBV21-1; CDR3nt: TGTGCCACCGTGGCGAGCATGTGTTTGAGTGTTCTCGACTATCAGCCCCAGCATTTT; CDR3aa: CATVASMCLSVLDYQPQHF
d_gene: -; j_gene: TRBJ2-5; abundance: many; v_gene: TRBV20-1; CDR3nt: TGCAGTGCTAGAGATAGGCCGGCTGGGACCCAGTACTTC; CDR3aa: CSARDRPAGTQYF
d_gene: -; j_gene: TRBJ2-1; abundance: medium-sized; v_gene: TRBV15; CDR3nt: TGTGCCACCAGCAGATCCCTACTAAGGGTTGAGCAGTTCTTC; CDR3aa: CATSRSLLRVEQFF
d_gene: -; j_gene: TRBJ1-1; abundance: many; v_gene: TRBV10-2; CDR3nt: TGCGCCAGCAGTCCTACAGCAAAGAACACTGAAGCTTTCTTT; CDR3aa: CASSPTAKNTEAFF
d_gene: TRBD2; j_gene: TRBJ2-2; abundance: few; v_gene: TRBV20-1; CDR3nt: TGCAGTGCTAGCTCGGGGGGCGGGGAGCTGTTTTTT; CDR3aa: CSASSGGGELFF